This T cell receptor beta chain was sequenced for a study of T-cell reconstitution after alpha-beta-depleted transplantation in children. As it was prepared, the TCRbeta library received unique molecular identifiers. One entry per CDR3 protein results from TCRdb running MiXCR on the PCR reads. The sample lists roughly 350,000 distinct CDR3 sequences, roughly 15% seen once, with approximately 44% in the top ten. Study-level points and caveats: About two months after transplant, alpha-beta T cells reportedly came from several hundred expanded graft clones. Surviving thymic progenitors and recipient T cells were the source of high TCRbeta diversity at day 60 in some patients. T-cell numbers and diversity, one year after transplant, stemmed largely from T cells that were newly produced.

With regard to this clonotype: The antigen remains undetermined.

Germline CDR1 SGHRS, CDR2 YFSETQ. The V end lost 1 base, the J end lost 8 bases, and 13 bases lay between the germline ends. This CDR3 is built from 14 residues. The chain combines TRBV5-1 with TRBJ2-1, with D possibly TRBD1 on 5 matching bases. Specimen: PBMCs, mostly from graft donor cells, collected 360 days after TCRalphabeta/CD19-depleted stem cell transplant. The sequence derives from a male patient between 2 and 15 years old who had a stem cell transplant for acute lymphoblastic leukemia, so the T cells may come from the graft donor. The CDR3 DNA is TGCGCCAGCAGCTTGTCGGAGACAGTCCATGAGCAGTTCTTC. This sequence encodes CASSLSETVHEQFF.